This T cell receptor beta chain was identified during a study of T cells and Merkel cell carcinoma outcomes. Concerning this clone itself: Its specificity is not known.

This table comes from immunoSEQ multiplex PCR, and its TCRdb copy is limited to in-frame clones, with some not included. Of roughly 15,000 clones in the sample, 92% were seen once. Trimming took off 6 bases at V and 3 bases at J, with 10 bases between the two ends. The CDR3 is made up of 12 amino acids. In germline, CDR1 is SGHKS, CDR2 YYEKEE (reference sequence). Findings and limits, study-wide: In Merkel cell carcinoma, repertoire and T-cell density reportedly predicted outcomes.

V usage is TRBV5-5 and J usage is TRBJ2-7; D is undetermined. The sequenced sample was tumor tissue from Merkel cell carcinoma. The TCR originated in a human donor with Merkel cell carcinoma. The DNA of the CDR3 is TGTGCCAGCACCCAAGGTGTCTACGAGCAGTACTTC. Amino acids: CASTQGVYEQYF.